This is a list of T cell receptor beta chains from one sample in a study of shared T cell receptors in the human thymus. Clones were read by immunoSEQ multiplex PCR, and TCRdb kept only the in-frame ones, dropping some. The sample has hundreds of thousands of clones; around nine tenths are singletons. The sample was also linked to a second study, of human thymus T cells.

Sequencing input: thymocytes. All receptors derive from a boy younger than two with a congenital heart defect. Each CDR3 is given with its conserved first and last residue. D genes are given only for firm matches. For some rows the clone size is stated as once, few or many, or as a class when expanded; others skip it.

V gene	clone size	J gene	CDR3 length	D gene	CDR3 protein	CDR3 DNA
TRBV7-9	-	TRBJ2-1	17	TRBD1	CASSLAGRDSGYNEQFF	TGTGCCAGCAGCTTAGCCGGTCGGGACAGCGGATACAATGAGCAGTTCTTC
TRBV20-1	-	TRBJ2-4	9	-	CSARAPEYF	TGCAGTGCTAGAGCCCCAGAGTACTTC
TRBV4-1	few	TRBJ2-3	15	TRBD2	CASSQGCGGTDTQYF	TGCGCCAGCAGCCAAGGGTGCGGGGGAACAGATACGCAGTATTTT
TRBV27	-	TRBJ2-1	11	-	CASSRENEQFF	TGTGCCAGCAGTCGGGAAAATGAGCAGTTCTTC
TRBV6-4	-	TRBJ2-2	15	-	CASSEIGGVDGELFF	TGTGCCAGCAGTGAGATCGGGGGAGTGGACGGGGAGCTGTTTTTT
TRBV7-8	-	TRBJ1-2	16	TRBD1	CASSLAVGTATYGYTF	TGTGCCAGCAGCTTAGCGGTTGGGACAGCGACCTATGGCTACACCTTC
TRBV14	-	TRBJ1-1	18	TRBD1	CASSHLGQGAIENTEAFF	TGTGCCAGCAGCCATTTAGGACAGGGGGCCATAGAGAACACTGAAGCTTTCTTT
TRBV5-1	-	TRBJ1-1	17	TRBD1	CASSKGQGDALNTEAFF	TGCGCCAGCAGCAAAGGACAGGGAGACGCGCTGAACACTGAAGCTTTCTTT
TRBV7-2	once	TRBJ1-3	19	TRBD1	CASSLQQGANLPTGNTIYF	TGTGCCAGCAGCTTACAACAGGGGGCGAATCTTCCTACTGGAAACACCATATATTTT
TRBV18	-	TRBJ2-5	14	TRBD2	CASRSSGKGETQYF	TGTGCCAGCCGGTCTAGCGGGAAGGGTGAGACCCAGTACTTC
TRBV29-1	few	TRBJ2-6	13	-	CSVAPRGANVLTF	TGCAGCGTTGCCCCGCGGGGGGCCAACGTCCTGACTTTC
TRBV27	-	TRBJ2-1	19	-	CASSPAAGVAGDSYNEQFF	TGTGCCAGCAGTCCCGCGGCAGGGGTGGCGGGGGACTCCTACAATGAGCAGTTCTTC
TRBV5-1	-	TRBJ2-7	16	TRBD2	CASSYRSGWGGYEQYF	TGCGCCAGCAGTTACCGATCAGGCTGGGGGGGCTACGAGCAGTACTTC
TRBV11-2	-	TRBJ2-7	17	TRBD2	CASSLVEVSGTSGEQYF	TGTGCCAGCAGCTTAGTAGAGGTCTCCGGGACTAGTGGGGAGCAGTACTTC
TRBV5-1	-	TRBJ2-3	14	TRBD2	CASEPAGVGNTQYF	TGCGCCAGCGAGCCAGCGGGAGTGGGGAATACGCAGTATTTT
TRBV7-9	once	TRBJ1-2	15	-	CASSLVGEESYGYTF	TGTGCCAGCAGCTTAGTCGGGGAAGAGAGCTATGGCTACACCTTC
TRBV7-8	-	TRBJ2-3	18	TRBD1	CASSLVWDLTGRTDTQYF	TGTGCCAGCAGCTTAGTTTGGGATCTGACAGGGCGCACAGATACGCAGTATTTT
TRBV6-1	-	TRBJ2-1	15	TRBD2	CASSGSSGRVYEQFF	TGTGCCAGCAGTGGATCTAGCGGGAGGGTATATGAGCAGTTCTTC
TRBV11-3	-	TRBJ2-7	17	TRBD1	CASSFYTDPGQPYEQYF	TGTGCCAGCAGCTTCTATACTGACCCGGGACAGCCATACGAGCAGTACTTC
TRBV2	-	TRBJ2-7	14	TRBD2	CASISGTRDYEQYF	TGTGCCAGCATTTCCGGGACTAGGGACTACGAGCAGTACTTC
TRBV30	-	TRBJ1-2	15	-	CAWSVWQNVNYGYTF	TGTGCCTGGAGTGTATGGCAGAACGTGAACTATGGCTACACCTTC
TRBV4-3	-	TRBJ2-1	15	-	CASSPGEKLDNEQFF	TGCGCCAGCAGCCCTGGAGAGAAACTGGACAATGAGCAGTTCTTC
TRBV7-6	-	TRBJ2-2	15	-	CASSLGGENTGELFF	TGTGCCAGCAGCTTAGGTGGAGAGAACACCGGGGAGCTGTTTTTT
TRBV14	-	TRBJ2-1	16	TRBD2	CASSQGRQRDYNEQFF	TGTGCCAGCAGCCAAGGTAGGCAGCGGGACTACAATGAGCAGTTCTTC
TRBV7-2	-	TRBJ1-2	13	-	CASSLGGFYGYTF	TGTGCCAGCAGCTTAGGAGGTTTCTATGGCTACACCTTC
TRBV7-2	once	TRBJ2-7	17	-	CASSLMGGGSGSYEQYF	TGTGCCAGCAGCCTCATGGGGGGCGGGAGTGGCTCCTACGAGCAGTACTTC
TRBV7-9	-	TRBJ2-7	14	TRBD2	CASSFGLAKYEQYF	TGTGCCAGCAGCTTTGGACTAGCGAAGTACGAGCAGTACTTC
TRBV28	-	TRBJ1-1	14	-	CASSSQGRLTEAFF	TGTGCCAGCAGCTCACAGGGAAGGTTAACTGAAGCTTTCTTT
TRBV15	-	TRBJ2-1	17	-	CATSRSRWGPSYNEQFF	TGTGCCACCAGCAGATCCCGGTGGGGGCCCTCCTACAATGAGCAGTTCTTC
TRBV28	-	TRBJ2-5	11	-	CASTQGETQYF	TGTGCCAGCACCCAGGGGGAGACCCAGTACTTC
TRBV7-6	-	TRBJ2-1	18	-	CASSLGGRGGGAGNEQFF	TGTGCCAGCAGCTTAGGAGGTAGGGGGGGAGGAGCTGGCAATGAGCAGTTCTTC
TRBV2	once	TRBJ1-1	13	-	CASSGARGWEAFF	TGTGCCAGCAGTGGCGCCCGGGGTTGGGAAGCTTTCTTT
TRBV27	-	TRBJ1-1	16	-	CASRPTVGGMNTEAFF	TGTGCCAGCAGGCCGACCGTGGGGGGAATGAACACTGAAGCTTTCTTT
TRBV19	-	TRBJ2-1	12	-	CASKRGYNEQFF	TGTGCCAGTAAAAGGGGGTACAATGAGCAGTTCTTC
TRBV10-3	-	TRBJ1-1	15	TRBD1	CATSSPGTGRPEAFF	TGTGCCACGTCGTCTCCAGGGACAGGCCGTCCTGAAGCTTTCTTT
TRBV28	-	TRBJ1-3	16	-	CASSFPMGTIGNTIYF	TGTGCCAGCAGTTTTCCTATGGGGACAATTGGAAACACCATATATTTT
TRBV4-1	-	TRBJ1-3	19	TRBD1	CASSHSRGQGQLSGNTIYF	TGCGCCAGCAGCCATTCGAGGGGACAGGGGCAGTTAAGTGGAAACACCATATATTTT
TRBV5-6	-	TRBJ2-7	16	-	CASSLSSRLVSYEQYF	TGTGCCAGCAGCTTGAGCAGTAGGCTAGTCTCCTACGAGCAGTACTTC
TRBV4-2	-	TRBJ1-5	17	-	CASSQVGGPGTGQPQHF	TGTGCCAGCAGCCAAGTGGGAGGGCCAGGGACGGGTCAGCCCCAGCATTTT
TRBV5-4	once	TRBJ1-2	15	TRBD1	CASSLADRGDYGYTF	TGTGCCAGCAGCTTAGCCGACAGGGGGGACTATGGCTACACCTTC
TRBV18	-	TRBJ2-7	14	TRBD1	CASSEGQGPHEQYF	TGTGCCAGCTCAGAAGGACAGGGTCCCCACGAGCAGTACTTC
TRBV6-1	-	TRBJ1-4	15	TRBD1	CASSILTGGYEKLFF	TGTGCCAGCAGTATACTGACAGGGGGATACGAAAAACTGTTTTTT
TRBV6-5	few	TRBJ1-3	14	-	CASSPRVGGNTIYF	TGTGCCAGCAGTCCCAGGGTCGGTGGAAACACCATATATTTT
TRBV6-4	-	TRBJ2-1	15	-	CASSEGLAPNNEQFF	TGTGCCAGCAGCGAGGGACTCGCCCCGAACAATGAGCAGTTCTTC
TRBV6-5	once	TRBJ1-5	16	-	CASSYYKPGAAQPQHF	TGTGCCAGCAGTTACTACAAGCCAGGGGCGGCTCAGCCCCAGCATTTT
TRBV19	-	TRBJ1-2	14	-	CASSPNHGNYGYTF	TGTGCCAGTAGCCCAAACCACGGTAACTATGGCTACACCTTC
TRBV4-3	-	TRBJ1-3	15	-	CASSQDRRSGHTIYF	TGCGCCAGCAGCCAAGATCGCAGGTCTGGGCACACCATATATTTT
TRBV27	-	TRBJ2-7	14	-	CASSESGIAHEQYF	TGTGCCAGCAGTGAGTCAGGGATTGCCCACGAGCAGTACTTC
TRBV11-3	once	TRBJ1-1	13	-	CASSLRGNTEAFF	TGTGCCAGCAGCTTACGGGGAAACACTGAAGCTTTCTTT
TRBV4-1	-	TRBJ2-1	15	TRBD2	CASSPTGTSSNEQFF	TGCGCCAGCAGCCCAACCGGGACTAGTTCCAATGAGCAGTTCTTC
TRBV28	few	TRBJ2-5	15	TRBD2	CASSSPGLVTETQYF	TGTGCCAGCAGCTCCCCGGGACTAGTAACAGAGACCCAGTACTTC
TRBV9	-	TRBJ2-5	13	-	CASSVVPGETQYF	TGTGCCAGCAGCGTAGTCCCAGGGGAGACCCAGTACTTC
TRBV5-6	-	TRBJ1-2	14	TRBD1	CASSGDRGAYGYTF	TGTGCCAGCAGCGGGGACAGGGGGGCCTATGGCTACACCTTC
TRBV29-1	-	TRBJ1-4	12	-	CSVGQAPEKLFF	TGCAGCGTTGGACAGGCGCCTGAAAAACTGTTTTTT
TRBV30	-	TRBJ2-1	9	TRBD1	CGQTGEQFF	TGTGGTCAGACAGGGGAGCAGTTCTTC
TRBV5-6	-	TRBJ1-2	14	TRBD1	CASSLGTAVYGYTF	TGTGCCAGCAGCCTAGGGACAGCCGTCTATGGCTACACCTTC